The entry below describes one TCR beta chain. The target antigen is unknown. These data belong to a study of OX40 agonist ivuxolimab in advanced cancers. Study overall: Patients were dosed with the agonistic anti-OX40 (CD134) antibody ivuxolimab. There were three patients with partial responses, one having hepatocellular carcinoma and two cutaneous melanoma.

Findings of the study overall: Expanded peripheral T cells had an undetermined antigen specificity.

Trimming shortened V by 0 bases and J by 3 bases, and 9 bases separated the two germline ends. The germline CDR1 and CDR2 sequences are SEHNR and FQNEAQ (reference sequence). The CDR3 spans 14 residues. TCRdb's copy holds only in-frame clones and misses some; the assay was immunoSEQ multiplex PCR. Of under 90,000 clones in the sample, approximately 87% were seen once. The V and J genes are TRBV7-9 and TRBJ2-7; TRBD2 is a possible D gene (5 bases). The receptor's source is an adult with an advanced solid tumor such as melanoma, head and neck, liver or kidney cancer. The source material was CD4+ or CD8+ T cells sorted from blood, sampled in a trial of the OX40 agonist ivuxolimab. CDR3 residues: CASSLAGAIYEQYF. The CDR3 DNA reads TGTGCCAGCAGCTTAGCGGGAGCGATCTACGAGCAGTACTTC.